This T cell receptor beta chain derives from a study of T cell changes during pregnancy in multiple sclerosis. Trimming took off 0 bases at V and 7 bases at J, with 8 bases between the two ends. Germline loops: CDR1 SGHNT, CDR2 YYREEE (reference sequence). The CDR3 has 12 residues. The protocol was immunoSEQ multiplex PCR, while the TCRdb copy is restricted to in-frame clones and leaves out a portion. In the table there are tens of thousands of clones, around 90% of which are singletons. Material: peripheral blood, obtained after pregnancy. The rearrangement joins TRBV5-4 to TRBJ2-7; D call uncertain. The clonotype comes from a female donor in good health, enrolled as a control in a pregnancy study. This CDR3 reads CASSLEEREQYF. CDR3 nucleotides: TGTGCCAGCAGCTTGGAGGAGAGGGAGCAGTACTTC.